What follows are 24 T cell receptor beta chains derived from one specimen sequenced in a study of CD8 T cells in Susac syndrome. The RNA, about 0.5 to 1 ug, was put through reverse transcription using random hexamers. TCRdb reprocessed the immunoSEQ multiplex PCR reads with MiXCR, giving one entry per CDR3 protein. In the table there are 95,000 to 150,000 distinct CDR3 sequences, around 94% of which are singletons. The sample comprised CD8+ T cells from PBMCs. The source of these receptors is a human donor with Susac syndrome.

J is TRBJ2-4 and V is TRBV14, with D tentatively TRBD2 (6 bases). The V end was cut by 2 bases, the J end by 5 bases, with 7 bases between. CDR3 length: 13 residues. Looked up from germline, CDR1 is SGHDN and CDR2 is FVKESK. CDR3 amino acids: CASSQWGENIQYF. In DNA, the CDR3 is TGTGCCAGCAGCCAATGGGGGGAAAACATTCAGTACTTC. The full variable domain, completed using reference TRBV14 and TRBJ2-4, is EAGVTQFPSHSVIEKGQTVTLRCDPISGHDNLYWYRRVMGKEIKFLLHFVKESKQDESGMPNNRFLAERTGGTYSTLKVQPAELEDSGVYFCASSQWGENIQYFGAGTRLSVL.

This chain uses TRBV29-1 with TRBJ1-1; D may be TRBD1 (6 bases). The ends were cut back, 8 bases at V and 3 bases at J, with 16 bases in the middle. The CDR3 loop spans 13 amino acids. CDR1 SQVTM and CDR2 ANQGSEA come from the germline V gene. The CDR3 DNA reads TGCAGCTTCCGGGGGCGAGTTCACACTGAAGCTTTCTTT. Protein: CSFRGRVHTEAFF.

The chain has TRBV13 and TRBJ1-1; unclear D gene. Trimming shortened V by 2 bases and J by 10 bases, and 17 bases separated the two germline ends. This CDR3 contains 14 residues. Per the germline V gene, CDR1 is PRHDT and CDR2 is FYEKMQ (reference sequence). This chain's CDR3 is CASSLKGRTGGAFF. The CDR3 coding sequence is TGTGCCAGCAGCTTAAAAGGACGGACCGGAGGAGCTTTCTTT. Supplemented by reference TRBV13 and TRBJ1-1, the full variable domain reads AAGVIQSPRHLIKEKRETATLKCYPIPRHDTVYWYQQGPGQDPQFLISFYEKMQSDKGSIPDRFSAQQFSDYHSELNMSSLELGDSALYFCASSLKGRTGGAFFGQGTRLTVV.

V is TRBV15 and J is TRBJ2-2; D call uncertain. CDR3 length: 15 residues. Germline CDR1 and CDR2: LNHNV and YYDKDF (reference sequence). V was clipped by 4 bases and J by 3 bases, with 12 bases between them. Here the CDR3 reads CATSTPPQDTGELFF. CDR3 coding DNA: TGTGCCACCAGCACCCCTCCCCAGGACACCGGGGAGCTGTTTTTT.

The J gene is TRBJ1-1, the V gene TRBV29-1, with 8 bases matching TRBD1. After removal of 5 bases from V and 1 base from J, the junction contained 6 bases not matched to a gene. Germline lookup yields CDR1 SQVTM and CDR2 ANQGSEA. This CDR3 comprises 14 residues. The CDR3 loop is CSVLGTGRNTEAFF. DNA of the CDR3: TGCAGCGTTTTAGGGACAGGTCGGAACACTGAAGCTTTCTTT.

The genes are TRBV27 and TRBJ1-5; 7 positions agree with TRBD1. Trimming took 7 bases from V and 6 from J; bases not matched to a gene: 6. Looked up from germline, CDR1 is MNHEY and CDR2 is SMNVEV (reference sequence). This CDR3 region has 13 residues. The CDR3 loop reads CASTGGGGQPQHF. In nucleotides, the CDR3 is TGTGCCAGCACGGGAGGGGGCGGTCAGCCCCAGCATTTT.

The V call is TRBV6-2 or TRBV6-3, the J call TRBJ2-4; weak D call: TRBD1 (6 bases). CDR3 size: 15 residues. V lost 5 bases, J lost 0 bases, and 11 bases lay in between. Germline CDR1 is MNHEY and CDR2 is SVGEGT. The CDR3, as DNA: TGTGCCAGCAGTGGTCGGACAGTAGCCAAAAACATTCAGTACTTC. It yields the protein CASSGRTVAKNIQYF.

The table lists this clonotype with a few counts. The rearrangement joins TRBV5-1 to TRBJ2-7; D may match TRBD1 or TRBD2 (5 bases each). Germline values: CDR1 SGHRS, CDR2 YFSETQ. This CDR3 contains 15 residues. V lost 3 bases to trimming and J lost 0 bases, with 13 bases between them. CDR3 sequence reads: CASSYRDGPSYEQYF. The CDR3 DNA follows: TGCGCCAGCAGCTACCGGGACGGACCCTCCTACGAGCAGTACTTC.

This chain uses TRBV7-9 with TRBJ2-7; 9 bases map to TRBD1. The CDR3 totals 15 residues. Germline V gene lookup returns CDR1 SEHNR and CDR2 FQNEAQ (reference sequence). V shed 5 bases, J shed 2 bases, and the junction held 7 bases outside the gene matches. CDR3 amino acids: CASSPARTGAYEQYF. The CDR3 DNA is TGTGCCAGCAGCCCCGCCCGGACAGGGGCCTACGAGCAGTACTTC.

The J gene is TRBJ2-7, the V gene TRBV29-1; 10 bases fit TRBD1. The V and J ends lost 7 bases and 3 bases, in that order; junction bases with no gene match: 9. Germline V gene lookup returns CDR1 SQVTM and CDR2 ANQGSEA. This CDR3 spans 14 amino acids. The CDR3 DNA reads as TGCAGCGCCCAAACCCGGGACAGGGGCTACGAGCAGTACTTC. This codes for CSAQTRDRGYEQYF.

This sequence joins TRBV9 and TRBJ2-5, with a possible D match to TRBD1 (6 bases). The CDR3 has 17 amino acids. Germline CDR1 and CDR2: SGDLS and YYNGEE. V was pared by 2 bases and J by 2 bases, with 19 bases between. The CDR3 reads CASSVDSAGVLQETQYF. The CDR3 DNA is TGTGCCAGCAGCGTGGACAGTGCTGGAGTCCTGCAAGAGACCCAGTACTTC.

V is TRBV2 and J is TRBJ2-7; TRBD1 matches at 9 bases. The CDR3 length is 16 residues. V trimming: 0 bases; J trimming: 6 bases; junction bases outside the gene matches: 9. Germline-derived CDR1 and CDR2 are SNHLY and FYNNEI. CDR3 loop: CASSEATRTGAGEQYF. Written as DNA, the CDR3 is TGTGCCAGCAGTGAAGCTACTCGGACAGGGGCGGGCGAGCAGTACTTC.

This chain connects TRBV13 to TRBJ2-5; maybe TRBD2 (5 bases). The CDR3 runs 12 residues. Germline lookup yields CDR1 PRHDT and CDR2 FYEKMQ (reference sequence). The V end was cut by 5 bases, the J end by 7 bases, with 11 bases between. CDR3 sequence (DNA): TGTGCCAGCAGCGCCCCGGCGGGGACCCAGTACTTC. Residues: CASSAPAGTQYF.

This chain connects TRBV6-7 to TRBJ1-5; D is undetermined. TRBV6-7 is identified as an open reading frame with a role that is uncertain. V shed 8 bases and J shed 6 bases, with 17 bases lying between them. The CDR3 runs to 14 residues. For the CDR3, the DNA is TGTGCCAGCCCAACGACGGGAGATGGTCAGCCCCAGCATTTT. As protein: CASPTTGDGQPQHF.

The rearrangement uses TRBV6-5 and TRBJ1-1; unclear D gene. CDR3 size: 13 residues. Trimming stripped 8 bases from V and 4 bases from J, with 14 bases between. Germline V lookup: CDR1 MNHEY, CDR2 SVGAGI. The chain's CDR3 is CASLSSKGTEAFF. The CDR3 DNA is TGTGCCAGCCTCAGTAGCAAGGGCACTGAAGCTTTCTTT.

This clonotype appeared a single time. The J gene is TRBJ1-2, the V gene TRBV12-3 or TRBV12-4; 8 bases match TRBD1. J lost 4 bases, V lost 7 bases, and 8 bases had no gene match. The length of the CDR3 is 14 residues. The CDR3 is CASTLDRASYGYTF. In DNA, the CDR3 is TGTGCCAGCACCCTGGACAGGGCCAGCTATGGCTACACCTTC.

This CDR3 reads CASSARTSGGTTDTQYF. The CDR3 DNA reads as TGTGCCAGCAGCGCAAGGACTAGCGGGGGGACCACAGATACGCAGTATTTT. This rearrangement joins TRBV13 to TRBJ2-3, with TRBD2 matching over 14 bases. Germline V gives CDR1 PRHDT, CDR2 FYEKMQ (reference sequence). CDR3 length: 17 residues. The J segment lost 2 bases and the V segment lost 5 bases, leaving 6 bases of the junction unmatched.

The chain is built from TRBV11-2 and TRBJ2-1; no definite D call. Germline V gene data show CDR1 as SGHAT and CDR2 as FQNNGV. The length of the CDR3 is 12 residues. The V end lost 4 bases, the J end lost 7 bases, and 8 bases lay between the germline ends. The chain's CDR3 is CASSYVGNEQFF. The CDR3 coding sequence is TGTGCCAGCAGCTACGTAGGGAATGAGCAGTTCTTC.

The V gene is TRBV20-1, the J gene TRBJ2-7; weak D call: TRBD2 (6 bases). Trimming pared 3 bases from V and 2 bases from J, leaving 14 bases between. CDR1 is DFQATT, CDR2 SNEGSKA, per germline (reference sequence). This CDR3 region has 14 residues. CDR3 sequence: CSARSLGGTYEQYF. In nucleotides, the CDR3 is TGCAGTGCTAGGAGCCTCGGGGGTACCTACGAGCAGTACTTC.

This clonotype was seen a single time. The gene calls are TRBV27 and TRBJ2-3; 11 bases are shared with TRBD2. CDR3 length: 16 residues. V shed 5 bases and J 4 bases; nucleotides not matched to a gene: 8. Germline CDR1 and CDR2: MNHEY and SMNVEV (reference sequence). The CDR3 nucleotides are TGTGCCAGCAGTCTGACGCGACTAGCGGGGCCAGATACGCAGTATTTT. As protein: CASSLTRLAGPDTQYF.

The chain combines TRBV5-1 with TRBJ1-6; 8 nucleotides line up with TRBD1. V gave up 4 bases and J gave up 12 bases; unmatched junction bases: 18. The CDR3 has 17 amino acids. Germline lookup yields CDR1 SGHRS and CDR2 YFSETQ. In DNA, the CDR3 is TGCGCCAGCAGCCCTACCCCCGACAGGGGAGGCGGCGTACCCCTCCACTTT. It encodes CASSPTPDRGGGVPLHF. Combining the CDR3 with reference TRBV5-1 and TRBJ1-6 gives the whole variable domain KAGVTQTPRYLIKTRGQQVTLSCSPISGHRSVSWYQQTPGQGLQFLFEYFSETQRNKGNFPGRFSGRQFSNSRSEMNVSTLELGDSALYLCASSPTPDRGGGVPLHFGNGTRLTVT.

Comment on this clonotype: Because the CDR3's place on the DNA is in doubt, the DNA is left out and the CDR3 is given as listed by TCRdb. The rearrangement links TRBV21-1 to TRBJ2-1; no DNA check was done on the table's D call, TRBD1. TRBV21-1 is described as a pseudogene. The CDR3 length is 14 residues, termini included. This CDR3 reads CASWAPGAYNEQFF.

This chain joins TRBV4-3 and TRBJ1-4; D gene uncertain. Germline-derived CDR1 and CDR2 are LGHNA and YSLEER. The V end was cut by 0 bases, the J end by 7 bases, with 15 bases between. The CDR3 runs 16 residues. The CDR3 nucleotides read TGCGCCAGCAGCCAAGATCTTGGAGTAGGCGGTGAAAAACTGTTTTTT. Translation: CASSQDLGVGGEKLFF.

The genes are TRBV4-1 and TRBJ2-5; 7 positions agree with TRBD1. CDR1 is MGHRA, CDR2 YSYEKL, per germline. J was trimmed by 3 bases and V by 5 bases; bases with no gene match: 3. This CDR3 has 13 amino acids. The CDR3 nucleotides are TGCGCCAGCAGCATCGACAGGGAAGAGACCCAGTACTTC. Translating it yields CASSIDREETQYF.